This T cell receptor beta chain is drawn from a study of T cell repertoires in cytomegalovirus infection. Study as a whole: It was the public TCR beta signatures that indicated both CMV infection and matching HLA type. Findings of the study overall: CMV carriers with the relevant HLA were identified by cumulative public TCR beta family frequency.

The CDR3 is 13 residues long. Germline V gives CDR1 SGHDN, CDR2 FVKESK. Deletions cut 0 bases from V and 7 bases from J, with 7 bases between. TCRdb reprocessed the reads via MiXCR and lists one record per CDR3 protein. The data show some 100,000 distinct CDR3 sequences, with about 22% seen just once and 30% to 40% held by the top ten. This clonotype was detected a few times. Its antigen is unidentified. Sequencing was carried out using CD8+ T cells from PBMCs. This TCR was sampled from a human donor in good health (CMV status not recorded). Some clones in this sample may be carry-over from other donors' samples. The rearrangement links TRBV14 to TRBJ1-5; D gene unclear. CDR3 residues: CASSQDGRQPQHF. CDR3 coding DNA: TGTGCCAGCAGCCAAGACGGCAGACAGCCCCAGCATTTT.